The 12 T cell receptor beta chains reported below all come from one sample, sequenced in a study of shared T cell receptors in the human thymus. Assay used: immunoSEQ multiplex PCR; TCRdb lists only in-frame clones, some missing. Seen here are some 400,000 clones, over 90% observed once, and the top ten hold approximately 0.018%. The specimen was thymocytes. Every receptor here comes from a human donor.

The V gene is TRBV7-6, the J gene TRBJ1-6, with D unclear. The V end lost 5 bases, the J end lost 8 bases, and 16 bases lay between the germline ends. The CDR3 consists of 15 residues. Germline loops: CDR1 SGHVS, CDR2 FNYEAQ. The CDR3 loop is CASSLTAEAYSPLHF. The CDR3 nucleotides are TGTGCCAGCAGCCTCACCGCGGAGGCCTATTCACCCCTCCACTTT.

V gene TRBV28 combines with J gene TRBJ1-4; TRBD1 matches 8 bases. The germline gives CDR1 MDHEN, CDR2 SYDVKM. V lost 2 bases, J lost 0 bases, and 11 bases stayed unmatched. The CDR3 has 19 residues. The CDR3 DNA sequence: TGTGCCAGCAGTTTAGATCATATGGCCAGGGGGCCAACTAATGAAAAACTGTTTTTT. Amino acid sequence: CASSLDHMARGPTNEKLFF.

The chain couples TRBV5-4 to TRBJ2-7, with 9 bases lining up with TRBD2. Germline assignment: CDR1 SGHNT and CDR2 YYREEE (reference sequence). J gave up 7 bases and V 4 bases, and 6 bases lay outside the gene matches. The CDR3 sequence is 13 residues long. In nucleotides, the CDR3 is TGTGCCAGCAGCGGGGGACTAGCAGGGGAGCAGTACTTC. Its protein is CASSGGLAGEQYF.

The rearrangement uses TRBV11-2 and TRBJ2-2; TRBD2 agrees at 8 bases. V lost 5 bases and J lost 0; bases outside the gene matches: 5. The CDR3 covers 16 residues. Germline CDR1 reads SGHAT; CDR2 reads FQNNGV. The CDR3 reads CASSILAGPNTGELFF. In nucleotides, the CDR3 is TGTGCCAGCAGCATTCTAGCGGGCCCGAACACCGGGGAGCTGTTTTTT.

The V call is TRBV28, the J call TRBJ2-7; no reliable D call. CDR1 is MDHEN and CDR2 is SYDVKM in the germline V gene. The germline V and J ends were trimmed by 2 bases and 3 bases, with 17 bases remaining between them. The length of the CDR3 is 16 residues. The CDR3 sequence is CASSLGYAPFVYEQYF. DNA of the CDR3: TGTGCCAGCAGTTTAGGATATGCCCCCTTTGTCTACGAGCAGTACTTC.

The rearrangement joins TRBV27 to TRBJ2-4, with TRBD1 identical over 8 bases. J gave up 6 bases and V 2 bases, and 6 bases lay outside the gene matches. The CDR3 has 15 residues. Germline V CDR1 and CDR2: MNHEY, SMNVEV (reference sequence). The CDR3 DNA follows: TGTGCCAGCAGTTTACGCGACAGGGGAGGAAACATTCAGTACTTC. Protein product: CASSLRDRGGNIQYF.

The gene calls are TRBV4-2 and TRBJ2-5, with 8 bases identical to TRBD2. The CDR3 has 18 residues. The V and J ends lost 0 bases and 2 bases, in that order; junction bases with no gene match: 11. CDR1 is LGHNA and CDR2 is YNFKEQ in the germline V gene. The CDR3 nucleotides are TGTGCCAGCAGCCAAGATCTCCCGACTAGCGCCCCACAAGAGACCCAGTACTTC. As protein: CASSQDLPTSAPQETQYF.

This chain connects TRBV6-5 to TRBJ1-5; D is possibly TRBD1 (6 bases). The CDR3 sequence is 12 residues long. Germline-derived CDR1 and CDR2 are MNHEY and SVGAGI. Trimming cost V 8 bases and J 4 bases, with 9 bases left between them. CDR3 loop: CASGGFNQPQHF. CDR3 nucleotides: TGTGCCAGCGGGGGCTTTAATCAGCCCCAGCATTTT.

For the CDR3, the DNA is TGTGCCAGTAGTATTGTGGGGGGGCTGGGCACTGAAGCTTTCTTT. Translating gives CASSIVGGLGTEAFF. The chain combines TRBV19 with TRBJ1-1, with a weak D call TRBD1 (6 bases). This CDR3 is built from 15 residues. CDR1 and CDR2 from the germline V gene are LNHDA and SQIVND (reference sequence). V lost 3 bases and J lost 4, with 15 bases in between.

V gene TRBV15 combines with J gene TRBJ1-2, with D uncertain. V shed 4 bases and J shed 0 bases, with 18 bases lying between them. The germline CDR1 and CDR2 sequences are LNHNV and YYDKDF (reference sequence). The CDR3 consists of 17 residues. DNA for the CDR3: TGTGCCACCAGCACCCCTCTCGGCGGCAGGTCTAACTATGGCTACACCTTC. Its protein product is CATSTPLGGRSNYGYTF.

The chain carries TRBV5-1 and TRBJ2-7; the D gene is possibly TRBD2 (6 bases). The CDR3 is 18 residues long. Trimming took off 4 bases at V and 0 bases at J, with 23 bases between the two ends. Germline loops: CDR1 SGHRS, CDR2 YFSETQ. The CDR3 region is CASSPRQGGHPFSYEQYF. DNA of the CDR3: TGCGCCAGCAGCCCTCGGCAGGGAGGTCATCCCTTCTCCTACGAGCAGTACTTC.

The chain links TRBV4-3 to TRBJ2-4; TRBD1 matches 9 bases. V was pared by 0 bases and J by 1 base, with 10 bases of the junction left unmatched. Germline CDR1 is LGHNA and CDR2 is YSLEER. The CDR3 runs to 19 residues. The CDR3, as DNA: TGCGCCAGCAGCCAAGATGGGACAGGGTCCGTTGCGGCCAAAAACATTCAGTACTTC. Its translation: CASSQDGTGSVAAKNIQYF.